This T cell receptor beta chain was sequenced in a study of T cell repertoires in cytomegalovirus infection. Study-wide context: It can be stated that public TCR beta signatures indicated CMV infection as well as a matching HLA type. Points from the study as a whole: Individuals carrying CMV plus the relevant HLA were identified by cumulative frequency of public TCR beta families.

Germline assignment: CDR1 SGHVS and CDR2 FNYEAQ. CDR3 length equals 13 residues. Deletions cut 11 bases from V and 8 bases from J, with 19 bases between. This clonotype was seen a few times. No antigen is known for it. TCRdb redid the calling of the reads with MiXCR, one entry per CDR3 protein. This table holds 650,000 to 900,000 distinct CDR3 sequences, less than 35% found once. This sequence originates from a human donor in good health (CMV status not recorded). Some clones in this sample may be carry-over from other donors' samples. The chain is built from TRBV7-6 and TRBJ2-1; tentative D call: TRBD2 (7 bases). Sequencing was performed on cultured CD8+ T cells from PBMCs, taken from culture after CMV antigen stimulation. CDR3 sequence: CAVPKGGADEQFF. CDR3 coding DNA: TGTGCCGTACCCAAGGGGGGGGCTGATGAGCAGTTCTTC.